Here is one T cell receptor (beta chain) with its context. No antigen is known for it. No qualities accompany the bases; no much larger clone lies one base away. These data are taken from a study of PD-1 blockade in classical Hodgkin lymphoma (dated by TCRdb to the early 2020s). Some background on the complete study: Nivolumab dosing was 3 mg/kg intravenously every 2 weeks, continuing until either disease progression or unacceptable toxicity. To define a peripheral blood immune signature of response to PD-1 blockade in classical Hodgkin lymphoma, the study combined TCR beta sequencing with CyTOF.

On the study overall, not on this receptor specifically: Baseline TCR diversity was reported to be lower in newly diagnosed patients than in healthy donors and to be lower still in relapsed/refractory patients. The study was limited to a single clinical trial cohort, and causes of repertoire differences, possibly disease activity or prior therapy, remained undefined. Patients starting nivolumab less than 1 year after ASCT had lower diversity and were excluded from later analyses to avoid confounding by immune reconstitution. By C4D1, a significant rise was seen in CD4+ TCR diversity but not in CD8+ TCR diversity (p=0.0027 vs p=0.16), and the rise was most apparent among complete responders (p=0.02). Among trial patients, those achieving complete response had baseline diversity similar to that of newly diagnosed patients, while diversity was significantly lower in partial responders and progressors.

The time point label corresponds to: cycle 1 day 1 (C1D1), immediately before nivolumab initiation. Relapse after autologous stem cell transplantation had occurred in all trial patients, and cohorts A, B and C were distinguished by prior brentuximab vedotin exposure. A total of 56 patients with relapsed/refractory classical Hodgkin lymphoma made up the trial cohort, and each patient's best overall response was complete response, partial response or progressive disease. In the multi-cohort phase II CheckMate 205 trial, trial patients received single-agent nivolumab. Best overall response was determined by an independent review committee according to the 2007 International Working Group response criteria. Trial PBMCs were collected just before the start of nivolumab (C1D1) and during therapy at cycle 2 day 1 and cycle 4 day 1. Peripheral blood was collected in 8 mL Vacutainer Cell Preparation Tubes, from which PBMCs were isolated by centrifugation and then cryopreserved.

The Qiagen DNeasy kit was used to extract genomic DNA both from unsorted PBMCs and from the negatively selected CD4+ and CD8+ fractions. TCR beta CDR3 regions were subjected to amplification by immunoSEQ multiplex PCR with primers that anneal to V and J segments. Amplification bias was minimized using a synthetic immune receptor repertoire, and residual bias was removed computationally after sequencing. Under the source paper's analysis protocol: Custom Python scripts were used to quantify repertoire diversity as the Shannon entropy index. Unsorted, CD4+ and CD8+ repertoires were examined separately, except in combined analyses, for which CD4+ and CD8+ sequences were merged in silico. A clone was considered expanded if an increase in frequency of at least 2-fold after treatment relative to C1D1 was found, and a pseudocount of 0.5 was applied to clones undetected at baseline. Clones with 0 or 1 copy at C1D1 were defined as singleton clones, while clones with 2 or more copies were defined as non-singleton clones. Clones expanded in unsorted samples were labelled as CD4+, CD8+ or unknown by matching protein sequences in sorted samples from the same patient. Wilcoxon tests were applied to paired samples to test diversity changes from C1D1 to C4D1. TCRdb limited this immuneACCESS table to in-frame rearrangements with V and J called. A share of clones is missing; checked studies link under half to unresolved V genes, and the rest is unexplained. That table furnishes V, J and clone size, whereas the DNA furnished D and trimming. A total of 80,000 to 100,000 clones appear in this sample, 80% to 95% of them only once. The top ten hold roughly 2.8% of the sample.

As encoded in the germline V gene (reference sequence), CDR1 is LNHDA while CDR2 is SQIVND. Spanning cysteine to phenylalanine, the CDR3 consists of 15 amino acids. The entry retains the CDR3 DNA only, 45 bases that are in frame from base 1. V loses 3 bases, J loses 4 bases, and the germline ends lie 15 bases apart. The material sequenced was peripheral blood mononuclear cells (PBMCs), taken at baseline. This clonotype originated in a human donor with classical Hodgkin lymphoma. This chain joins TRBV19 to TRBJ1-2; possibly the D gene is TRBD1, per 6 matching bases. CDR3 region: CASSIQGILVYGYTF. The DNA reads as follows: TGTGCCAGTAGTATTCAGGGGATTCTGGTCTATGGCTACACCTTC. With the portions outside the CDR3 filled from the reference TRBV19 and TRBJ1-2 genes, the complete variable region becomes DGGITQSPKYLFRKEGQNVTLSCEQNLNHDAMYWYRQDPGQGLRLIYYSQIVNDFQKGDIAEGYSVSREKKESFPLTVTSAQKNPTAFYLCASSIQGILVYGYTFGSGTRLTVV.